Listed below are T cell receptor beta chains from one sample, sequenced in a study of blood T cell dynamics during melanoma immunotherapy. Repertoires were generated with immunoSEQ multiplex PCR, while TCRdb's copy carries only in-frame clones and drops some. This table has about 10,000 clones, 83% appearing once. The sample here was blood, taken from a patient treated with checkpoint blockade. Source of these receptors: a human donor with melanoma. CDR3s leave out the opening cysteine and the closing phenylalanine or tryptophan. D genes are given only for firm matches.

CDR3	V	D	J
SSQDGDNQPQH	TRBV29-1	NA	TRBJ1-5
ASSLALGTGDSPLH	TRBV5-1	TRBD1	TRBJ1-6
ASSKGWGTGSYNEQF	TRBV7-9	NA	TRBJ2-1
ASSVGSSGRREDTQY	TRBV6-1	TRBD2	TRBJ2-3
ASSRGDRDSDTQY	TRBV7-9	TRBD1	TRBJ2-3
ASSSLASYGTGELF	TRBV18	NA	TRBJ2-2
ASSIGQAYTEAF	TRBV5-4	TRBD1	TRBJ1-1
ASSLDRLSQAPNYGYT	TRBV7-9	NA	TRBJ1-2
ASSQDRRGTEAF	TRBV4-1	NA	TRBJ1-1
ASSPVPGSEAF	TRBV11-2	NA	TRBJ1-1
ASSQGLASYNEQF	TRBV7-9	TRBD2	TRBJ2-1
ASSKGQANTGELF	TRBV6-1	TRBD1	TRBJ2-2
ASSLQGTYGYT	TRBV19	NA	TRBJ1-2
ASRRTSGGIDTQY	TRBV2	TRBD2	TRBJ2-3
ASSQTGTAYEQY	TRBV4-3	TRBD1	TRBJ2-7
ASSPKGGRSGYGYT	TRBV18	NA	TRBJ1-2
ASSLAGNTQETQY	TRBV7-9	NA	TRBJ2-5
AISESGGRGTEAF	TRBV10-3	NA	TRBJ1-1
ASSQDLRGAASTDTQY	TRBV4-3	NA	TRBJ2-3
ATSMGGRGQQPQH	TRBV15	NA	TRBJ1-5
ASSRAAGDTEAF	TRBV4-1	NA	TRBJ1-1
ASRFRRDSNTEAF	TRBV5-8	NA	TRBJ1-1
ASSYSILYDHNEQF	TRBV6-5	NA	TRBJ2-1
ASSLGHTQGGTQY	TRBV5-1	NA	TRBJ2-5
ASSWGDSPKREAF	TRBV5-1	TRBD1	TRBJ1-1
ASSLVASGELF	TRBV7-2	NA	TRBJ2-2
ASSLWAPSSYNEQF	TRBV5-6	NA	TRBJ2-1
ASSRTSGLNEQF	TRBV7-9	TRBD2	TRBJ2-1
ASTLQVSNQPQH	TRBV28	NA	TRBJ1-5
ASSPTGPGANVLT	TRBV18	NA	TRBJ2-6
AISEWGSPGELF	TRBV10-3	NA	TRBJ2-2
ASSLLASNEQF	TRBV5-1	NA	TRBJ2-1
ASSDSLGASGANVLT	TRBV25-1	NA	TRBJ2-6
ASSYGGDTQY	TRBV27	NA	TRBJ2-3
ASSPPNRDYGYT	TRBV18	NA	TRBJ1-2
ATSRGGTELNTIY	TRBV15	NA	TRBJ1-3
ASSFRLVGNTGELF	TRBV7-2	NA	TRBJ2-2
ASSFTGMRTEAF	TRBV7-9	NA	TRBJ1-1
ASSVRGDGNQPQH	TRBV6-5	NA	TRBJ1-5
ASSQDISGSGETQY	TRBV4-2	TRBD2	TRBJ2-5
ASSKGQGDQPQH	TRBV19	TRBD1	TRBJ1-5
ASSREIGPGNTIY	TRBV2	NA	TRBJ1-3
ASSSGFGTDTQY	TRBV2	NA	TRBJ2-3
ASRGARAYNSPLH	TRBV9	NA	TRBJ1-6
ASSQSPQDLNYGYT	TRBV23-1	NA	TRBJ1-2
ASSYSSGSSSYNEQF	TRBV6-8	TRBD2	TRBJ2-1
ASSLVVNTGELF	TRBV5-1	NA	TRBJ2-2
ASSESRGPNEKLF	TRBV6-1	TRBD1	TRBJ1-4
ASTRRPSPTDTQY	TRBV19	NA	TRBJ2-3
SVEGWTGGAEQY	TRBV29-1	TRBD1	TRBJ2-7
ASSFRGQGTEAF	TRBV27	TRBD1	TRBJ1-1
ASSKGQGETYEQY	TRBV21-1	NA	TRBJ2-7
ASSQGTGGLDEQF	TRBV4-1	TRBD1	TRBJ2-1